A single sample gave rise to the 10 T cell receptor beta chains below, sequenced in a study of Ad26.COV2.S vaccination and SARS-CoV-2 variants. Sequenced by immunoSEQ multiplex PCR; TCRdb stores in-frame clones only, minus some. The sample gives 380,000 or so clones, more than 85% of which show up once; approximately 4.5% is in the top ten. The treatment was: 15 to 20 received Ad26.COV2.S at low or high dose, single or two shots; 5 received placebo; per-sample allocation not given. Samples came from day 63 after the first vaccine or placebo injection. The sample in question was peripheral blood, obtained in a trial of Ad26.COV2.S vaccine versus placebo. The receptor set was obtained from a person aged 18 to 59 who received the Ad26.COV2.S COVID-19 vaccine or a placebo.

The chain links TRBV3-1 (or the pseudogene TRBV3-2) to TRBJ2-7; TRBD2 aligns across 9 bases. Germline V gene lookup returns CDR1 LGHDT and CDR2 YNNKEL (reference sequence). Germline trimming cut 2 bases from V and 1 base from J; bases unmatched to any gene: 6. The CDR3 is made up of 16 amino acids. In DNA, the CDR3 is TGTGCCAGCAGCCAAACCCCTAGCGGGACATCCTACGAGCAGTACTTC. Its protein product is CASSQTPSGTSYEQYF.

V and J are TRBV18 and TRBJ2-3, with TRBD2 matching 8 bases. Germline CDR1 and CDR2: KGHSH and LQKENI. Unmatched junction bases numbered 14, after V lost 6 bases and J lost 6 bases. The CDR3 runs 16 residues. CDR3 region: CASSLSGTSGYDTQYF. The CDR3 DNA sequence: TGTGCCAGCTCCCTAAGCGGAACTAGCGGCTATGATACGCAGTATTTT.

This clone appeared a single time. One end of the junction varies from germline; a read error may be responsible. This sample includes further DNA sequences coding for the same CDR3. The CDR3 region is CASSQGGQGRSPLHF. The CDR3 DNA is TGTGCCAGCAGCCAAGGAGGACAGGGTCGTTCACCCCTCCATTTT. The chain carries TRBV3-1 (or the pseudogene TRBV3-2) and TRBJ1-6, with 8 bases fitting TRBD1. The CDR3 has 15 residues. Germline V gene sequence: CDR1 LGHDT, CDR2 YNNKEL (reference sequence).

J is TRBJ2-3 and V is TRBV20-1; D is unclear. V was pared by 3 bases and J by 0 bases, with 7 bases between. This CDR3 is 13 amino acids long. Germline V lookup: CDR1 DFQATT, CDR2 SNEGSKA (reference sequence). CDR3 nucleotides: TGCAGTGCTAGTATCAGAAGCACAGATACGCAGTATTTT. This codes for CSASIRSTDTQYF.

The chain recombines TRBV9 with TRBJ1-4, with unresolved D. Trimming took off 8 bases at V and 5 bases at J, with 22 bases between the two ends. CDR1 is SGDLS, CDR2 YYNGEE, per germline. CDR3 size: 16 residues. The CDR3 DNA is TGTGCCAGTCCAATAGTTTCCGACTGGACGAATGAAAAACTGTTTTTT. Encoded protein: CASPIVSDWTNEKLFF.

The J gene is TRBJ1-4, the V gene TRBV7-2, with 8 bases matching TRBD1. The CDR3 totals 15 residues. The junction had 5 bases not matched to a gene; V was cut back by 3 bases and J by 5 bases. Looked up from germline, CDR1 is SGHTA and CDR2 is FQGNSA. CDR3 protein: CASSFRTGLNEKLFF. CDR3 nucleotide sequence: TGTGCCAGCAGCTTCAGGACAGGGCTAAATGAAAAACTGTTTTTT.

V and J are TRBV29-1 and TRBJ1-1; perhaps TRBD1 as D (5 bases). The V end was cut by 8 bases, the J end by 7 bases, with 17 bases between. The CDR3 consists of 12 residues. The germline CDR1 and CDR2 sequences are SQVTM and ANQGSEA. DNA for the CDR3: TGCAGCTCGGGACCCAGTCCGAGTGAAGCTTTCTTT. Protein sequence: CSSGPSPSEAFF.

The gene calls are TRBV1 and TRBJ2-3; the table's D gene call, TRBD2, was not cross checked with the DNA. TRBV1 is a recognized pseudogene. CDR3 length equals 12 residues. The CDR3 bases are TGCACCAGCAGCCAAGGACTAGGTACGCAGTATTTT. Translation gives CTSSQGLGTQYF.

The genes are TRBV29-1 and TRBJ2-3, with D perhaps TRBD2 (6 bases). With 6 bases removed from V and 10 bases from J, the gap between germline ends came to 32 bases. The V gene's germline CDR1 is SQVTM and CDR2 ANQGSEA. The length of the CDR3 is 17 residues. CDR3: CSVALASFPQDYVAQYF. For the CDR3, the DNA is TGCAGCGTAGCACTAGCTAGCTTCCCACAAGACTACGTAGCGCAGTATTTT.

This clone came up once. J is TRBJ2-3 and V is TRBV30, with D perhaps matching TRBD2 (5 bases). Looked up from germline, CDR1 is GTSNPN and CDR2 is SVGIG (reference sequence). V lost 3 bases to trimming and J lost 6 bases, with 10 bases between them. CDR3 length: 12 amino acids. The CDR3 region has the DNA TGTGCCTGGAGCGAGGGCCCTGATACGCAGTATTTT. It yields the protein CAWSEGPDTQYF.